Listed below are T cell receptor beta chains from one sample, sequenced in a study of blood T cell repertoires in COVID-19. Assay used: immunoSEQ multiplex PCR; TCRdb lists only in-frame clones, some missing. The sample records 24,000 or so clones, about nine tenths being singletons. Specimen: peripheral blood. The source of these receptors is a human donor with active COVID-19. The donor label of this sample is uncertain. CDR3s include the opening cysteine and the closing phenylalanine or tryptophan. The order of the fields is clone size, CDR3 length, V gene, D gene, J gene, CDR3 DNA, CDR3 protein. D genes are given only for firm matches. A clone size is listed for some rows: how often the clone was seen (once, few, many), or a class if it is expanded.

few	14	TRBV30	NA	TRBJ1-1	TGTGCCTGGAGCAATGGGGTCGGGGACACTGAAGCTTTCTTT	CAWSNGVGDTEAFF
NA	18	TRBV2	TRBD1	TRBJ1-6	TGTGCCAGCAGTACGCAACTCACAGGGGGCAAGGTTAATTCACCCCTCCACTTT	CASSTQLTGGKVNSPLHF
NA	19	TRBV4-1	TRBD2	TRBJ2-6	TGCGCCAGCAGCCACCGAATAGCGGGGACAAGCTCTGGGGCCAACGTCCTGACTTTC	CASSHRIAGTSSGANVLTF
NA	15	TRBV19	TRBD1	TRBJ1-5	TGTGCCAGTAGTACCCTCGGACAGGGCCAGCAGCCCCAGCATTTT	CASSTLGQGQQPQHF
once	14	TRBV19	NA	TRBJ2-3	TGTGCCAGTAATCAGGGGGGTGGTTCAGATACGCAGTATTTT	CASNQGGGSDTQYF
NA	16	TRBV5-5	NA	TRBJ1-6	TGTGCCAGCAGCTTGGTTCCGAGCTCCTATAATTCACCCCTCCACTTT	CASSLVPSSYNSPLHF
NA	16	TRBV30	NA	TRBJ1-5	TGTGCCTGGAGTGACAGGCTTTGGGGGGTCAATCAGCCCCAGCATTTT	CAWSDRLWGVNQPQHF
NA	15	TRBV3-1/TRBV3-2	TRBD2	TRBJ2-5	TGTGCCAGCAGCCAAGTCCCTCAAGGCGGGGGGACCCAGTACTTC	CASSQVPQGGGTQYF
NA	16	TRBV24-1	TRBD2	TRBJ2-2	TGTGCCACCAGTGATTCCGAGCGGGGGGACACCGGGGAGCTGTTTTTT	CATSDSERGDTGELFF
NA	13	TRBV11-2	TRBD1	TRBJ2-5	TGTGCCAGCAGCCAGGGGGCCGTCGAGACCCAGTACTTC	CASSQGAVETQYF
NA	14	TRBV2	NA	TRBJ1-2	TGTGCCAGCTTGGGGGGATTAGCTAACTATGGCTACACCTTC	CASLGGLANYGYTF
NA	13	TRBV11-3	NA	TRBJ1-2	TGTGCCAGCAGCTTAGACAGAAACTATGGCTACACCTTC	CASSLDRNYGYTF